This paragraph reports one TCR beta chain. The target antigen is unknown. This specimen belongs to a study of graft-versus-host responses after intestinal transplantation. Study background: Grafts were multivisceral, liver-intestinal, or isolated intestinal. Induction using anti-thymocyte globulin, followed by tacrolimus and steroids for 2 to 4 years, was given to all recipients.

CDR1 and CDR2 from the germline V gene are LNHDA and SQIVND (reference sequence). This CDR3 contains 14 residues. V was pared by 3 bases and J by 5 bases, with 11 bases between. The method was immunoSEQ multiplex PCR; TCRdb's version includes in-frame clones alone and lacks a portion of them. The data show 10,000 or so clones, with 85% to 95% seen just once and 2% to 2.5% held by the top ten. General study results and limits: Clonal ratios of graft-versus-host to host-versus-graft in allografts were high for patients exhibiting graft-donor T cell macrochimerism.

This sequence originates from a human patient who received an intestinal transplant, so some T cells may come from the graft donor. The chain employs TRBV19 and TRBJ1-5; TRBD1 might be the D (5 bases). The specimen comprised PBMCs, sampled 8 days after intestinal transplant. This CDR3 reads CASSIWGFDQPQHF. The CDR3 coding sequence is TGTGCCAGTAGTATTTGGGGGTTCGATCAGCCCCAGCATTTT. The full variable domain, rest sourced from reference TRBV19 and TRBJ1-5, is DGGITQSPKYLFRKEGQNVTLSCEQNLNHDAMYWYRQDPGQGLRLIYYSQIVNDFQKGDIAEGYSVSREKKESFPLTVTSAQKNPTAFYLCASSIWGFDQPQHFGDGTRLSIL.